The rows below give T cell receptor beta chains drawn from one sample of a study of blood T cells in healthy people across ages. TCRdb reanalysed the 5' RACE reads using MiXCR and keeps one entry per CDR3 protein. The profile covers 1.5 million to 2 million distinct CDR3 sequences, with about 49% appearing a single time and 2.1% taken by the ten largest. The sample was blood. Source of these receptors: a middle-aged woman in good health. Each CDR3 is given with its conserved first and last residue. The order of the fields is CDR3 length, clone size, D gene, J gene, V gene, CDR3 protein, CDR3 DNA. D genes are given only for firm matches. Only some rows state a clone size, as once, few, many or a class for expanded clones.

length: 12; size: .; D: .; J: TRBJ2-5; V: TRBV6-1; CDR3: CASSRVLDELYF; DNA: TGTGCCAGCAGTAGGGTGCTCGACGAGCTGTACTTC
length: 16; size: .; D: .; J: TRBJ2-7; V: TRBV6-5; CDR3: CASSYSSGLSSYEQYF; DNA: TGTGCCAGCAGTTACTCATCGGGGTTAAGCTCCTACGAGCAGTACTTC
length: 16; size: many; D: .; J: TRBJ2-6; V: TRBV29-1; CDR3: CSVEELWVSGANVLTF; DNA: TGCAGCGTTGAAGAACTCTGGGTCTCAGGGGCCAACGTCCTGACTTTC
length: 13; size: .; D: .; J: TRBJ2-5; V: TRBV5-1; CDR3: CASSWKGEETQYF; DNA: TGCGCCAGCAGCTGGAAGGGGGAAGAGACCCAGTACTTC
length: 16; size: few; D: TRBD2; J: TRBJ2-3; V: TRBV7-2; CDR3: CASNLAGGRSTDTQYF; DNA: TGTGCCAGCAATCTAGCGGGGGGACGTAGCACAGATACGCAGTATTTT
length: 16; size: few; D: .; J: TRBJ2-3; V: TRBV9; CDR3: CASSVRGQTSTDTQYF; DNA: TGTGCCAGCAGCGTCCGAGGACAGACTAGCACAGATACGCAGTATTTT
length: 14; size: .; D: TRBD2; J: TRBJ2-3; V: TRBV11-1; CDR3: CASSFGLDLDTQYF; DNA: TGTGCCAGCAGCTTTGGACTAGACCTGGATACGCAGTATTTT
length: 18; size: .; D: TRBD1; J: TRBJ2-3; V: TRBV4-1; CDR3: CASSQRSPGQGIMDTQYF; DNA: TGCGCCAGCAGCCAACGATCACCGGGACAGGGGATTATGGATACGCAGTATTTT
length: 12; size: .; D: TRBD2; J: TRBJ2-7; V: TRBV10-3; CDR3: CAISGGGDEQYF; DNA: TGTGCCATTAGCGGGGGGGGTGACGAGCAGTACTTC
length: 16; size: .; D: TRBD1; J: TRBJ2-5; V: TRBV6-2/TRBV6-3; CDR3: CASRVLGQGDYNEQYF; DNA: TGTGCCAGCAGAGTCCTGGGACAGGGGGACTACAATGAGCAGTACTTC
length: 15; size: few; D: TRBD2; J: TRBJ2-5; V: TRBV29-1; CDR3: CSVEAGGLVGETQYF; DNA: TGCAGCGTTGAGGCGGGCGGACTAGTTGGAGAGACCCAGTACTTC
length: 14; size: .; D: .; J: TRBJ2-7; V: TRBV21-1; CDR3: CASSKADRDDEQYF; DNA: TGTGCCAGCAGCAAAGCCGACAGGGACGACGAGCAGTACTTC
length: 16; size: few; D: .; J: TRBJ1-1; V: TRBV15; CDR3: CATSTIGYAMNTEAFF; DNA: TGTGCCACCAGTACTATTGGATATGCCATGAATACTGAAGCTTTCTTT
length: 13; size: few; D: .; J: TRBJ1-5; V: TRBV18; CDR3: CASRTPGNQPQHF; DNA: TGTGCCAGCAGAACCCCTGGCAATCAGCCCCAGCATTTT
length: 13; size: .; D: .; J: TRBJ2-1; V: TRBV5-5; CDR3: CASSLQDGNEQFF; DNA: TGTGCCAGCAGCTTACAGGATGGAAATGAGCAGTTCTTC
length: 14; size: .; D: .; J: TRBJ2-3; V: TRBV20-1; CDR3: CSARAISSTDTQYF; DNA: TGCAGTGCTAGAGCAATCTCGAGCACAGATACGCAGTATTTT
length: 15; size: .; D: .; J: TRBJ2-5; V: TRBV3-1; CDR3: CASSQIQGGIDEQYF; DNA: TGTGCCAGCAGCCAAATTCAGGGGGGTATCGATGAGCAGTACTTC
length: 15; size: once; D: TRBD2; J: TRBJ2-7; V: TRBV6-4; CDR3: CASSPRQGPGGEQYF; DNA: TGTGCCAGCAGTCCACGTCAGGGACCGGGGGGTGAGCAGTACTTC
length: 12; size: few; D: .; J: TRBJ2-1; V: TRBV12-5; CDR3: CASGLAANEQFF; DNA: TGTGCTAGTGGTTTAGCAGCGAATGAGCAGTTCTTC
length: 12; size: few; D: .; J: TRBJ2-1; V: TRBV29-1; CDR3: CSGTSSYNEQFF; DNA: TGCAGCGGGACGAGCTCCTACAATGAGCAGTTCTTC
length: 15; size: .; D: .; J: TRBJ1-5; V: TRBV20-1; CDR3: CSARPPGVTNQPQHF; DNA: TGCAGTGCTAGACCCCCAGGTGTTACCAATCAGCCCCAGCATTTT
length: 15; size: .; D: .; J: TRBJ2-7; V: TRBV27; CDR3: CASSWPELLSYEQYF; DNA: TGTGCCAGCAGTTGGCCCGAACTCCTCTCCTACGAGCAGTACTTC
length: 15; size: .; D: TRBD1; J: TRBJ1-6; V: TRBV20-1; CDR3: CSALTGPSYKSPLHF; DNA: TGCAGTGCCCTGACAGGGCCCTCCTATAAGTCACCCCTCCACTTT
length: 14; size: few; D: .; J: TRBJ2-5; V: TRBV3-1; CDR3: CASSQDDGKETQYF; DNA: TGTGCCAGCAGCCAAGATGACGGGAAAGAGACCCAGTACTTC
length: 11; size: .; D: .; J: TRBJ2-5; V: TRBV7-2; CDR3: CASTFLETQYF; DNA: TGTGCCAGCACCTTTTTGGAAACCCAGTACTTC
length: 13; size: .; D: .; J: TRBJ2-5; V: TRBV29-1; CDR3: CSVEVSIKETQYF; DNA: TGCAGCGTTGAAGTGTCCATAAAAGAGACCCAGTACTTC
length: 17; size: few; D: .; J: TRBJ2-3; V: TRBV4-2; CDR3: CASSQDGTGADTDTQYF; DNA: TGTGCCAGCAGCCAAGATGGTACGGGGGCCGACACAGATACGCAGTATTTT
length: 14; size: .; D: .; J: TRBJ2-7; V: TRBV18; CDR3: CASSPATRPYEQYF; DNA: TGTGCCAGCTCACCAGCGACACGACCTTACGAGCAGTACTTC
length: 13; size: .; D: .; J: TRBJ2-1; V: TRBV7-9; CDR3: CASSPEGSNEQFF; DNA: TGTGCCAGCAGCCCCGAGGGGAGCAATGAGCAGTTCTTC
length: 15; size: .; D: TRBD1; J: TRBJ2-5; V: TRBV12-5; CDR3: CASGFGDRGQETQYF; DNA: TGTGCTAGTGGTTTCGGGGACAGGGGACAAGAGACCCAGTACTTC
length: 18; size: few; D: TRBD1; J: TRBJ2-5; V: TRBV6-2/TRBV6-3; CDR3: CASSDDLDRGSLQETQYF; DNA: TGTGCCAGCAGTGACGACCTCGACAGGGGTTCTCTCCAAGAGACCCAGTACTTC
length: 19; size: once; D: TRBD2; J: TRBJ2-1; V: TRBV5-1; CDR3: CASSLGGGTSAFSYNEQFF; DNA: TGCGCCAGCAGCTTGGGCGGGGGGACTAGCGCTTTCTCCTACAATGAGCAGTTCTTC
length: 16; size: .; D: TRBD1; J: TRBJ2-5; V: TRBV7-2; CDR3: CASSPGQGAYGETQYF; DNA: TGTGCCAGCAGCCCGGGACAGGGGGCTTACGGGGAGACCCAGTACTTC
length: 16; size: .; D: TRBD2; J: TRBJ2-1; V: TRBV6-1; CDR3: CASSIEGLAGYNEQFF; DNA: TGTGCCAGCAGTATCGAGGGACTAGCGGGGTACAATGAGCAGTTCTTC
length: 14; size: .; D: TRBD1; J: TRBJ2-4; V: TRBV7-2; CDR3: CASTDRGRGNIQYF; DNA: TGTGCCAGCACCGACAGGGGGCGGGGAAACATTCAGTACTTC
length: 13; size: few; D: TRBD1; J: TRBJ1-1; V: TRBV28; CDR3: CASSPDRVTEAFF; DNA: TGTGCCAGCAGTCCCGACAGGGTCACTGAAGCTTTCTTT
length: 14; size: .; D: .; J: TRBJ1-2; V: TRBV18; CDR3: CASSIIDGEEGYTF; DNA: TGTGCCAGCTCGATCATCGACGGGGAGGAGGGCTACACCTTC
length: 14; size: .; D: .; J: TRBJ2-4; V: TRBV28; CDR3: CASSSPPGLEIQYF; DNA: TGTGCCAGCAGTTCCCCCCCGGGACTGGAGATTCAGTACTTC
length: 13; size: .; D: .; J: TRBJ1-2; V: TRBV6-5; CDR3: CASSGREIYGYTF; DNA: TGTGCCAGCAGTGGCAGGGAAATCTATGGCTACACCTTC
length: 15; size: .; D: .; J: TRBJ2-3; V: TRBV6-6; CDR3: CASSFLGKQTDTQYF; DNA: TGTGCCAGCAGTTTTTTGGGGAAACAGACAGATACGCAGTATTTT
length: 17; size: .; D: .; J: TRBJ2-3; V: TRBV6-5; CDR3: CASSYSLGVSSTDTQYF; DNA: TGTGCCAGCAGTTACTCTCTTGGGGTCAGCTCGACAGATACGCAGTATTTT
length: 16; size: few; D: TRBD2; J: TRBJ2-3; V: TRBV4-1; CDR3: CASSLTAGKSTDTQYF; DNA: TGCGCCAGCAGCCTGACAGCGGGGAAAAGCACAGATACGCAGTATTTT
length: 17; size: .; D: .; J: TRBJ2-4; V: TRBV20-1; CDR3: CSARALGGGESKNIQYF; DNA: TGCAGTGCTAGGGCCTTGGGGGGCGGGGAAAGCAAAAACATTCAGTACTTC
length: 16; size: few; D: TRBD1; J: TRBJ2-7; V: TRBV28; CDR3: CASSDQGALNSYEQYF; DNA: TGTGCCAGCAGTGACCAGGGGGCATTAAACTCCTACGAGCAGTACTTC